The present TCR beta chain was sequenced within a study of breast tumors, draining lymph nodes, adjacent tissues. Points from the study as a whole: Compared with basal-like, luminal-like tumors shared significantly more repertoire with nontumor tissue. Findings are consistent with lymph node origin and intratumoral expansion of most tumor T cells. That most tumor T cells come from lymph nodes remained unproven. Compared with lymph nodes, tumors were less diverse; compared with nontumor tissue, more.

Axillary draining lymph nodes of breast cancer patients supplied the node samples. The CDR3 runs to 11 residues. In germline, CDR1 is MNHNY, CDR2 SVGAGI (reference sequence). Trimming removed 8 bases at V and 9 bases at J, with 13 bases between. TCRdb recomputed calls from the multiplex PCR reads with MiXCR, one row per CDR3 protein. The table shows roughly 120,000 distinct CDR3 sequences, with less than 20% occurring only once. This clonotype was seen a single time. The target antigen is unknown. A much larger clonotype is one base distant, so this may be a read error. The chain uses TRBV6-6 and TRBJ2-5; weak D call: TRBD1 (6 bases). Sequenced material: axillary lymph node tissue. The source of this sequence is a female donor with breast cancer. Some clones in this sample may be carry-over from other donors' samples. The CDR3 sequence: CASGMQGPQYF. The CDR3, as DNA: TGTGCCAGCGGAATGCAGGGGCCCCAGTACTTC.